A few counts support the clone carrying this T cell receptor beta chain. MiXCR was run by TCRdb on the 5' RACE reads, yielding one entry per CDR3 protein. The sample holds about 62,000 distinct CDR3 sequences, more than 25% seen once. The germline V gene encodes CDR1 SGHRS and CDR2 YFSETQ. The CDR3 contains 13 residues. The ends were cut back, 5 bases at V and 3 bases at J, with 12 bases in the middle. This sequence was found in a female donor with breast cancer. Specimen: tumor-infiltrating naive CD4+ T cells sorted from the breast tumor. The subset is: naive CD4+ T cells, CD4+CD45RA+CD25-. The gene calls are TRBV5-1 and TRBJ2-7; D not resolved. The CDR3 loop reads CASSMGSGYEQYF. The CDR3 nucleotides read TGCGCCAGCAGTATGGGTAGTGGCTACGAGCAGTACTTC.